This is a list of T cell receptor beta chains from one sample in a study of shared clonotypes between healthy human individuals. Here immunoSEQ multiplex PCR was the method, and the copy in TCRdb shows in-frame clones only, minus some. The repertoire consists of millions of clones, with more than 80% occurring once and the leading ten covering more than 0.12%. Sequenced: naive CD4+ T cells sorted from blood. The origin of the receptors is a man aged 18 to 35 in good health. The CDR3 runs from the conserved cysteine through the conserved F or W. The order of the fields is J gene, D gene, V gene, clone size, CDR3 protein, CDR3 DNA. D genes are given only for firm matches. Only some rows state a clone size, as once, few, many or a class for expanded clones.

TRBJ2-3	-	TRBV5-4	-	CASSLGPGPTDTQYF	TGTGCCAGCAGCTTAGGTCCTGGCCCCACAGATACGCAGTATTTT
TRBJ2-7	-	TRBV5-1	once	CASSLAGDSATGQYF	TGCGCCAGCAGCTTGGCGGGAGATTCGGCTACGGGGCAGTACTTC
TRBJ1-5	TRBD1	TRBV7-9	few	CASSLTGDQPQHF	TGTGCCAGCAGCTTGACAGGGGATCAGCCCCAGCATTTT
TRBJ2-7	-	TRBV6-5	-	CASSDLYEQYF	TGTGCCAGCAGTGACCTCTACGAGCAGTACTTC
TRBJ2-3	-	TRBV5-1	-	CASSLGGALADTQYF	TGCGCCAGCAGCTTGGGCGGGGCGTTGGCAGATACGCAGTATTTT
TRBJ1-1	-	TRBV7-9	-	CASSPDWGEAFF	TGTGCCAGCAGCCCGGACTGGGGTGAAGCTTTCTTT
TRBJ2-6	-	TRBV21-1	-	CASSKDKGAFSGANVLTF	TGTGCCAGCAGCAAAGATAAGGGGGCCTTCTCTGGGGCCAACGTCCTGACTTTC
TRBJ1-3	-	TRBV7-2	once	CASSLGQGSLGNTIYF	TGTGCCAGCAGCTTAGGCCAGGGATCCTTGGGAAACACCATATATTTT
TRBJ1-1	TRBD1	TRBV27	once	CASSPHRGRGTEAFF	TGTGCCAGCAGTCCCCACAGGGGCCGGGGGACTGAAGCTTTCTTT
TRBJ2-2	TRBD2	TRBV2	-	CASSARIGGGAFGELFF	TGTGCCAGCAGTGCCAGGATAGGCGGGGGGGCCTTCGGGGAGCTGTTTTTT
TRBJ2-5	TRBD1	TRBV14	-	CASSLHGTGGAQYF	TGTGCCAGCAGCCTCCACGGGACAGGTGGGGCCCAGTACTTC
TRBJ1-2	-	TRBV2	-	CASRSEANYGYTF	TGTGCCAGCCGGTCAGAAGCTAACTATGGCTACACCTTC
TRBJ2-7	-	TRBV25-1	-	CASSELVGANSYEQYF	TGTGCCAGCAGTGAATTAGTGGGTGCCAACTCCTACGAGCAGTACTTC
TRBJ1-2	TRBD1	TRBV4-3	-	CASSRYRGQDYGYTF	TGCGCCAGCAGCCGTTACAGGGGGCAGGACTATGGCTACACCTTC
TRBJ1-2	TRBD1	TRBV5-6	-	CASSPTLDRAGGYTF	TGTGCCAGCAGCCCAACCCTCGACAGGGCGGGTGGCTACACCTTC
TRBJ1-4	-	TRBV12-5	-	CASGLRRGGEKLFF	TGTGCTAGTGGTTTGAGGAGGGGGGGTGAAAAACTGTTTTTT